The TCR beta chain described here comes from a study of OX40 agonist ivuxolimab in advanced cancers. Whole-study results and caveats: Averaged across samples, CD8+ T cells carried more expanded clones than CD4+ did.

This clone was recorded once. What it binds is unknown. In germline, CDR1 is GTSNPN, CDR2 SVGIG (reference sequence). There are 16 residues in the CDR3. V shed 3 bases and J 4 bases; nucleotides not matched to a gene: 12. Some clones are missing from TCRdb's copy, which holds only in-frame ones; the method was immunoSEQ multiplex PCR. The top ten hold 2% to 2.5% of the sample, which has 70,000 or so clones, roughly 90% seen once. The V call is TRBV30, the J call TRBJ2-1, with TRBD2 identical over 7 bases. The sample here was CD4+ or CD8+ T cells sorted from blood, taken in a trial of the OX40 agonist ivuxolimab. The clonotype comes from an adult with an advanced solid tumor such as melanoma, head and neck, liver or kidney cancer. CDR3 protein: CAWRGTSVQRYNEQFF. CDR3 in DNA: TGTGCCTGGAGGGGTACTAGCGTCCAGAGGTACAATGAGCAGTTCTTC.